There are a few counts of the clone carrying this T cell receptor (beta chain). The antigen is undetermined. The sample contains more than one DNA sequence encoding this CDR3. The data were obtained in a study of cytomegalovirus exposure and HLA in healthy donors. The wider study: Findings of an earlier analysis included some 110 million unique TCR beta sequences from 200 million or so T cells. General study findings and limits: In a later analysis, specific HLA alleles were associated with 15,000 to 20,000 TCR beta sequences at a 0.05 false discovery rate. In all likelihood, a cluster of highly shared sequence variants was a sequencing artifact. In an earlier analysis, productive rearrangement rates for most beta V segments clustered near 87% or 30%.

Primers for the PCR totalled 60 Vbeta and 13 Jbeta. Assay: immunoSEQ multiplex PCR; the TCRdb copy retains only in-frame clones and omits some. The sample lists 130,000 or so clones, 79% seen once, with about 1.1% in the top ten. Trimming cost V 1 base and J 6 bases; bases outside gene matches: 2. The CDR3 covers 16 residues. Per germline, CDR1 LGHNA and CDR2 YNFKEQ. This chain connects TRBV4-2 to TRBJ2-3; 15 nucleotides line up with TRBD2. The sample comprised PBMCs. This receptor was taken from a male donor in good health and CMV-seronegative. CDR3 amino acids: CASSQGTSGGADTQYF. The CDR3 nucleotides read TGTGCCAGCAGCCAAGGGACTAGCGGGGGGGCCGATACGCAGTATTTT.